This T cell receptor beta chain was recorded in a study of blood T cell repertoires in COVID-19 (dated by TCRdb to the early 2020s). With regard to the full study: Samples covering the acute and convalescent phases of COVID-19 were provided by collaborators in the United States, Italy and Spain. The material from the prospective study consisted of cDNA or gDNA derived from T cells, B-cell-depleted T cells, or PBMCs. Deeply sampled blood TCRbeta repertoires from subjects exposed to, actively infected with, or recovered from COVID-19 were included in the dataset. The repertoires were released in a freely available public database intended as a resource for research on the immune response to SARS-CoV-2. Samples were obtained from the ongoing ImmuneRACE study (first 160 participants) and from about 1,300 subjects provided by 6 global collaborators. A de-identified subject ID, COVID-19 status, age in years and sex were almost always included in the sample metadata. Where available, HLA class I and class II types were obtained from metadata supplied by the sample provider rather than from assay-based typing.

TCRbeta CDR3 regions were amplified from genomic DNA by means of the immunoSEQ Assay, a bias-controlled multiplex PCR. The study's own analysis went as follows. The number of nucleated cells in each sample was estimated by amplification of reference gene primers within the assay. Sequence reads were collapsed and filtered to measure the absolute abundance of every unique TCRbeta CDR3 rearrangement. For each sample, productive Simpson clonality was calculated as the square root of Simpson's diversity index across productive rearrangements. The clones in this table, taken by TCRdb from immuneACCESS, are in-frame only. Not every clone is retained; where verified, under half of the shortfall comes from an unresolved V gene, and the cause of the rest is unknown. D and trimming come from the DNA, and the V and J calls and clone size come from that table. The sample table holds approximately 110,000 clones, of which around 84% were seen once. The biggest ten clones account for around 3.3% of the sample.

V is cut by 2 bases and J by 2 bases, and the space between the germline ends is 11 bases. The CDR3 runs 15 amino acids, cysteine and phenylalanine included. The DNA shown is the 45-base CDR3, in frame from base 1. The germline V gene provides CDR1 KGHDR and CDR2 SFDVKD. The paper as a whole reports these results and caveats: How much clinical and demographic metadata was included differed by source and by participant, and the metadata was provided uncurated.

Turning to this clone: It has no known antigen specificity. No per-base quality is available; no much larger clone lies one base away.

Each collaborating institution followed its own protocols to collect whole blood in K2EDTA tubes. Collaborator samples were shipped for TCRbeta analysis as frozen whole blood, isolated PBMCs, or DNA extracted from either sample type. The V gene is TRBV24-1 and the J gene is TRBJ1-2; confidence is insufficient to name the D gene. The sample consisted of peripheral blood. This clonotype was sampled from a man aged 35 to 55 with acute or convalescent COVID-19. The CDR3: CATSDSRQINYGYTF. DNA sequence: TGTGCCACCAGTGATTCGAGACAAATCAACTATGGCTACACCTTC.